This TCR beta chain stems from a study of T cell responses to AZD1222 COVID-19 vaccine. The protocol was immunoSEQ multiplex PCR, while the TCRdb copy is restricted to in-frame clones and leaves out a portion. The data contain some 99,000 clones, around 90% of them seen just once; the ten biggest clones take up roughly 5.3%. The study's findings and limits: When two AZD1222 doses had been given, Spike-specific TCR breadth and depth rose. Repertoire sampling happened only post peak T cell response.

The CDR3 extends over 13 amino acids. V dropped 2 bases and J dropped 6; count of bases not matched to a gene: 2. Germline values: CDR1 GTSNPN, CDR2 SVGIG (reference sequence). This clone was recorded once. Its cognate antigen is unknown. This clonotype was obtained from an adult in good health. The sequences come from peripheral blood, collected on day 0 of AZD1222 vaccination. The rearrangement uses TRBV30 and TRBJ1-5; 9 nucleotides agree with TRBD1. CDR3 bases: TGTGCCTGGAGTCGACAGGGGGGTCAGCCCCAGCATTTT. Translation gives CAWSRQGGQPQHF. The variable domain in full, completed from reference TRBV30 and TRBJ1-5, reads SQTIHQWPATLVQPVGSPLSLECTVEGTSNPNLYWYRQAAGRGLQLLFYSVGIGQISSEVPQNLSASRPQDRQFILSSKKLLLSDSGFYLCAWSRQGGQPQHFGDGTRLSIL.